Only a few counts were recorded for the clone carrying this T cell receptor beta chain. A TCRbeta library incorporating unique molecular identifiers was prepared. TCRdb re-called the PCR reads with MiXCR, one entry per CDR3 protein. The sample lists hundreds of thousands of distinct CDR3 sequences, 7.5% to 9.5% occurring once. The sample comes from a study of T-cell reconstitution after alpha-beta-depleted transplantation in children. Germline V lookup: CDR1 SGHTA, CDR2 FQGNSA. V lost 5 bases and J 0 bases, leaving 17 bases between the germline ends. The length of the CDR3 is 16 residues. The origin of this receptor is a male patient younger than 18 who had a stem cell transplant for acute lymphoblastic leukemia, so the T cells may come from the graft donor. The source was PBMCs, mostly from graft donor cells, collected 180 days after TCRalphabeta/CD19-depleted stem cell transplant. The chain combines TRBV7-2 with TRBJ2-7; D tentatively fits TRBD1 or TRBD2 (5 bases each). The CDR3 nucleotides read TGTGCCAGCAGCCCGAGCCGGGACCTGAGCTCCTACGAGCAGTACTTC. Translation gives CASSPSRDLSSYEQYF.